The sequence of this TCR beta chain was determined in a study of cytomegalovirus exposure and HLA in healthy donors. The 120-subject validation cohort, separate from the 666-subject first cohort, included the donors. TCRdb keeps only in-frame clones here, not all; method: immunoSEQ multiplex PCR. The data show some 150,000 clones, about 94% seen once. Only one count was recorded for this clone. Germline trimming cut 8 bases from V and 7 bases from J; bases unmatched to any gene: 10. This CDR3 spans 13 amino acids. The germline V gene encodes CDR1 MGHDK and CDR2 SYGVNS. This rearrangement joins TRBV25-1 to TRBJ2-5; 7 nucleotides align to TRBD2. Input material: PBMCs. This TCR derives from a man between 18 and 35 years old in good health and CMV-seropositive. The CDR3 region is CASGLGARGTQYF. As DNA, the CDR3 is TGTGCCAGCGGACTAGGGGCACGGGGGACCCAGTACTTC.